The present TCR beta chain was sequenced within a study of blood T cell repertoires in COVID-19. Study summary: Samples came from the United States, Italy and Spain, spanning acute and convalescent COVID-19. T cells, B-cell-depleted T cells, or PBMCs supplied cDNA or gDNA.

Per the original data handling: Scientists estimated how many nucleated cells there were by amplifying reference gene primers. The table came from immunoSEQ multiplex PCR; TCRdb's copy has only in-frame clones and leaves some out. The V and J calls and clone size were taken over from that table, and D and trimming were inferred from the DNA. The data contain under 130,000 clones, 84% of them singletons. This CDR3 has 18 residues. Trimming left V 6 bases short and J 2 bases short, with 25 bases between. Germline loops: CDR1 MNHEY, CDR2 SMNVEV (reference sequence). V gene TRBV27 combines with J gene TRBJ1-1, with D possibly matching TRBD1 (5 bases). Sequenced sample: peripheral blood. The source is a human donor in a cohort sampled during active or convalescent COVID-19. The CDR3, as DNA: TGTGCCAGCAGCGTCGGAGCGGGACGCCAAAGGGATAACACTGAAGCTTTCTTT. Protein: CASSVGAGRQRDNTEAFF.